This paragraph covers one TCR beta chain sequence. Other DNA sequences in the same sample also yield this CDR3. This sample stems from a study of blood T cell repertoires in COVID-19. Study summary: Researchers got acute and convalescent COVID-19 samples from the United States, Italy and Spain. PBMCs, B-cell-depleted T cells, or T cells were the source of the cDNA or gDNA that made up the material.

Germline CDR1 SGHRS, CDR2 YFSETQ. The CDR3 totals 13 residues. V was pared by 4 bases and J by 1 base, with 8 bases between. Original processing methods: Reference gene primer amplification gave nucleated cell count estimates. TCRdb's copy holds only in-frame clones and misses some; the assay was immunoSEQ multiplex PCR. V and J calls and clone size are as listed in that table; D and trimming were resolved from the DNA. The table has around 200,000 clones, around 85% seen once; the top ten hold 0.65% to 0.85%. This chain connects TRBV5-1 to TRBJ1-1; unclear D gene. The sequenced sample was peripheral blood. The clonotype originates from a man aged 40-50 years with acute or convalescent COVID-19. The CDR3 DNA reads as TGCGCCAGCAGCCTTACAAGGAACACTGAAGCTTTCTTT. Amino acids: CASSLTRNTEAFF.